These T cell receptor beta chains were read from a single sample in a study of shared clonotypes between healthy human individuals. Measured with immunoSEQ multiplex PCR; TCRdb has only the in-frame clones, and not every one. The table has millions of clones, 90% to 95% seen once. Input material: naive CD4+ T cells sorted from blood. Receptor source: a man in his late teens or twenties in good health. Both conserved end residues are trimmed from each CDR3. The D gene is left open where the match is weak.

TRBV11-2	TRBD1	TRBJ1-2	ASSLVGTGVDGYT
TRBV25-1	-	TRBJ2-2	ASSEATANTEELF
TRBV19	-	TRBJ2-7	ASSISRALTSSYEQY
TRBV11-2	TRBD2	TRBJ2-7	ASSLDLAGGHEQY
TRBV10-1	-	TRBJ1-5	ASSGTGNQPQH
TRBV21-1	-	TRBJ1-5	ASSSESADRRLLSNQPQH
TRBV2	-	TRBJ2-7	ASRMTALRYEQY
TRBV5-1	TRBD1	TRBJ1-4	ASSFTGAFSEKLF
TRBV10-2	TRBD1	TRBJ1-2	ASTPGQGYGYT
TRBV19	TRBD1	TRBJ2-5	ASRPMTGGGETQY
TRBV7-8	-	TRBJ2-1	ASSPKGSANYEQF
TRBV9	TRBD1	TRBJ1-6	ASTTGAIYNSPLH
TRBV5-1	TRBD1	TRBJ1-4	ASSVGTGLNEKLF
TRBV5-4	-	TRBJ1-2	ASSSPDSYGYT
TRBV5-5	-	TRBJ1-5	ASSLESGQPQH
TRBV4-3	-	TRBJ1-3	ASSQDLSGNTIY
TRBV6-5	-	TRBJ2-4	ASSSSGRWGKNIQY
TRBV10-2	-	TRBJ1-2	ASRLGQGNYGYT
TRBV7-9	-	TRBJ2-7	ASSPGAYEQY
TRBV5-6	-	TRBJ2-3	ASSFDWNTDTQY
TRBV20-1	TRBD1	TRBJ2-5	SADNRDRGY
TRBV14	-	TRBJ1-6	ASSQVGGNSPLH
TRBV4-1	-	TRBJ1-6	ASSQDWGSSYNSPLH
TRBV7-2	TRBD2	TRBJ2-1	ASSLSGVVKNEQF
TRBV30	-	TRBJ2-5	AWSVRLGETQY
TRBV18	-	TRBJ2-7	ASSPPKGARNEQY
TRBV11-2	TRBD1	TRBJ1-5	ASSRTGGNQPQH
TRBV18	-	TRBJ1-6	ASSPGISAESPLH
TRBV18	-	TRBJ1-2	ASSPEVLGTGYT
TRBV4-1	-	TRBJ2-5	ASSSGTHQETQY
TRBV9	-	TRBJ2-1	ASSVVEGNNEQF
TRBV7-2	TRBD2	TRBJ2-3	ASSPSGG
TRBV4-1	-	TRBJ1-5	ASSQEEPRQRSNQPQH
TRBV2	TRBD1	TRBJ2-2	ASNRQGEAGELF
TRBV18	TRBD2	TRBJ2-7	ASSPLAGSEQY
TRBV29-1	-	TRBJ2-5	SVGKETQY
TRBV5-6	-	TRBJ1-6	ASSFGVSNSPLH
TRBV5-1	-	TRBJ1-1	ASSFSGSGTEAF
TRBV10-2	TRBD1	TRBJ2-1	ASSGQGYNEQF
TRBV5-1	-	TRBJ1-1	ASSFPGVTEAF
TRBV18	TRBD2	TRBJ2-3	ASSPASGMTDTQY
TRBV30	TRBD2	TRBJ2-1	GLSGGTNEQF
TRBV11-2	-	TRBJ2-7	ASSSYWGDRPYEQY
TRBV5-1	TRBD2	TRBJ2-5	ASSADGTTRETQY
TRBV4-1	-	TRBJ1-3	ASSQQQVASGNTIY
TRBV20-1	-	TRBJ1-1	SARKLTEAF
TRBV28	-	TRBJ1-1	ASSPPVSMNTEAF
TRBV5-1	TRBD1	TRBJ2-7	ASSLAGQGAYEQY